This passage covers 24 T cell receptor beta chains from one sample sequenced in a study of CD8+ T cells in alopecia areata. Reverse transcribed after extraction, RNA yielded cDNA as the sequencing template. The table came from immunoSEQ multiplex PCR; TCRdb's copy has only in-frame clones and leaves some out. The sample lists approximately 140,000 clones, 87% occurring once. This specimen was CD8+ T cells sorted from blood, taken at week 0. The receptors shown here come from a human donor with alopecia areata.

J is TRBJ2-1 and V is TRBV29-1, with D possibly being TRBD1 (6 bases). This CDR3 is built from 11 residues. Looked up from germline, CDR1 is SQVTM and CDR2 is ANQGSEA. The ends were cut back, 6 bases at V and 7 bases at J, with 10 bases in the middle. CDR3 loop: CSVSRGNEQFF. The CDR3 region has the DNA TGCAGCGTCTCAAGGGGGAATGAGCAGTTCTTC.

V and J are TRBV27 and TRBJ1-2; TRBD1 agrees at 9 bases. The CDR3 runs 14 residues. CDR1 and CDR2 from the germline V gene are MNHEY and SMNVEV (reference sequence). With V trimmed by 2 bases and J by 7 bases, 5 bases remained unmatched. CDR3 residues: CASSLGQGFSGYTF. Written as DNA, the CDR3 is TGTGCCAGCAGTTTAGGACAGGGGTTTAGTGGCTACACCTTC.

The rearrangement joins TRBV7-2 to TRBJ2-7, with D unclear. The CDR3 consists of 15 residues. V was trimmed by 1 base and J by 0 bases, leaving 10 bases between them. Germline CDR1 SGHTA, CDR2 FQGNSA. For the CDR3, the DNA is TGTGCCAGCAGCTTAGGTTATAGTAGCTCCTACGAGCAGTACTTC. This translates into CASSLGYSSSYEQYF.

The chain joins TRBV5-1 to TRBJ2-7, with D perhaps matching TRBD1 (5 bases). Germline V gene sequence: CDR1 SGHRS, CDR2 YFSETQ. The V end was cut by 8 bases, the J end by 5 bases, with 20 bases between. CDR3 size: 14 residues. Written as DNA, the CDR3 is TGCGCCAGTCGTACCCGTGAAGGGGTAAACGAGCAGTACTTC. This codes for CASRTREGVNEQYF.

The chain uses TRBV27 and TRBJ2-3, with TRBD1 as a possible D gene (6 bases). V was trimmed by 2 bases and J by 2 bases, leaving 11 bases between them. The CDR3 spans 15 residues. Germline V gives CDR1 MNHEY, CDR2 SMNVEV (reference sequence). The DNA for the CDR3 is TGTGCCAGCAGTTTAAAAAGGGGACACACAGATACGCAGTATTTT. Translated, it gives CASSLKRGHTDTQYF.

The rearrangement joins TRBV27 to TRBJ2-7; TRBD1 or TRBD2 may be the D gene (5 bases each). V lost 2 bases and J lost 0, with 23 bases in between. Germline loops: CDR1 MNHEY, CDR2 SMNVEV (reference sequence). The CDR3 totals 19 residues. In nucleotides, the CDR3 is TGTGCCAGCAGTTTAAGGTTTGGGACGAAGGCAACCAGCTCCTACGAGCAGTACTTC. Its protein product is CASSLRFGTKATSSYEQYF.

The chain recombines TRBV13 with TRBJ2-1; D possibly matches TRBD1 or TRBD2 (5 bases each). This CDR3 region has 13 residues. Per the germline V gene, CDR1 is PRHDT and CDR2 is FYEKMQ (reference sequence). The V end was cut by 5 bases, the J end by 6 bases, with 11 bases between. This CDR3 reads CASSPGRSNEQFF. CDR3 coding DNA: TGTGCCAGCAGCCCGGGACGGAGCAATGAGCAGTTCTTC. Supplemented by reference TRBV13 and TRBJ2-1, the full variable domain reads AAGVIQSPRHLIKEKRETATLKCYPIPRHDTVYWYQQGPGQDPQFLISFYEKMQSDKGSIPDRFSAQQFSDYHSELNMSSLELGDSALYFCASSPGRSNEQFFGPGTRLTVL.

The chain carries TRBV13 and TRBJ2-4; D assignment may be TRBD1 or TRBD2 (5 bases each). Germline V gene data show CDR1 as PRHDT and CDR2 as FYEKMQ (reference sequence). Trimming stripped 5 bases from V and 7 bases from J, with 12 bases between. This CDR3 spans 13 amino acids. The chain's CDR3 is CASSGTGRNIQYF. CDR3 DNA: TGTGCCAGCAGCGGGACCGGCCGGAACATTCAGTACTTC.

The gene calls are TRBV18 and TRBJ2-5; D might be TRBD1 (6 bases). This CDR3 comprises 14 residues. The germline gives CDR1 KGHSH, CDR2 LQKENI. V lost 1 base and J lost 0, with 6 bases in between. The CDR3 here is CASSPRDNQETQYF. In nucleotides, the CDR3 is TGTGCCAGCTCACCACGGGACAACCAAGAGACCCAGTACTTC.

The genes are TRBV11-2 and TRBJ2-1; possible D gene TRBD2, 5 bases. The CDR3 length is 14 residues. V was trimmed by 4 bases and J by 8 bases, leaving 15 bases between them. The germline CDR1 and CDR2 sequences are SGHAT and FQNNGV. The CDR3 region has the DNA TGTGCCAGCAGCTATGACGAGGGCAGTGATGAGCAGTTCTTC. This codes for CASSYDEGSDEQFF.

About this clone itself: It is likely a read error: a sequence one base away is far more abundant. This chain connects TRBV7-9 to TRBJ2-1; the D is unclear. CDR1 SEHNR and CDR2 FQNEAQ come from the germline V gene (reference sequence). This CDR3 spans 10 amino acids. V was cut by 5 bases and J by 5 bases, with 1 base left in between. The CDR3 is CASSHNEQFF. The CDR3 DNA reads TGTGCCAGCAGCCACAATGAGCAGTTCTTC.

The chain joins TRBV19 to TRBJ2-1; tentative D call: TRBD1 (5 bases). Germline values: CDR1 LNHDA, CDR2 SQIVND (reference sequence). The CDR3 has 13 residues. With 5 bases removed from V and 4 bases from J, the gap between germline ends came to 9 bases. CDR3 sequence: CASSFDRYNEQFF. CDR3 coding DNA: TGTGCCAGTAGTTTCGACAGATACAATGAGCAGTTCTTC.

The chain combines TRBV19 with TRBJ1-2; D perhaps matches TRBD1 (6 bases). The CDR3 runs to 14 residues. Trimming left V 1 base short and J 7 bases short, with 13 bases between. Germline values: CDR1 LNHDA, CDR2 SQIVND (reference sequence). CDR3 region: CASSIGAQGGGYTF. DNA for the CDR3: TGTGCCAGTAGTATAGGGGCACAGGGAGGTGGCTACACCTTC.

This clone was counted between two and nine times. The chain couples TRBV29-1 to TRBJ2-7; the D gene could be TRBD1 or TRBD2 (5 bases each). The CDR3 has 17 amino acids. Germline CDR1 SQVTM, CDR2 ANQGSEA. Trimming took off 0 bases at V and 3 bases at J, with 21 bases between the two ends. The CDR3 here is CSVEDGRVGANFYEQYF. CDR3 bases: TGCAGCGTTGAAGATGGGCGGGTAGGGGCGAACTTCTACGAGCAGTACTTC.

The chain is built from TRBV29-1 and TRBJ2-3, with D maybe TRBD2 (5 bases). Germline V gives CDR1 SQVTM, CDR2 ANQGSEA. The CDR3 has 13 amino acids. With 2 bases removed from V and 7 bases from J, the gap between germline ends came to 13 bases. The CDR3 reads CSVEHSEQYTQYF. The CDR3, as DNA: TGCAGCGTTGAACATAGCGAGCAGTATACGCAGTATTTT.

This clone was detected a few times. The chain uses TRBV27 and TRBJ2-2; the D gene is possibly TRBD2 (5 bases). The germline gives CDR1 MNHEY, CDR2 SMNVEV (reference sequence). V gave up 3 bases and J gave up 2 bases, with 13 bases separating them. The CDR3 has 16 residues. In DNA form, the CDR3 reads TGTGCCAGCAGTTTCTCCGCGGGCCTTAACACCGGGGAGCTGTTTTTT. Amino acids: CASSFSAGLNTGELFF.

As concerns this clone: The same CDR3 arises from other DNA sequences in this sample as well. This chain joins TRBV19 and TRBJ1-1; no reliable D call. CDR3 size: 12 residues. Trimming stripped 1 base from V and 5 bases from J, with 5 bases between. Germline lookup yields CDR1 LNHDA and CDR2 SQIVND (reference sequence). CDR3: CASSIAGTEAFF. CDR3 coding DNA: TGTGCCAGTAGTATAGCAGGTACTGAAGCTTTCTTT. The full variable domain, in which reference TRBV19 and TRBJ1-1 provide the parts outside the CDR3, is DGGITQSPKYLFRKEGQNVTLSCEQNLNHDAMYWYRQDPGQGLRLIYYSQIVNDFQKGDIAEGYSVSREKKESFPLTVTSAQKNPTAFYLCASSIAGTEAFFGQGTRLTVV.

CDR3 amino acids: CASSEFYAYGYTF. CDR3 in DNA: TGTGCCAGCAGTGAATTTTATGCTTATGGCTACACCTTC. V and J are TRBV6-1 and TRBJ1-2, with unresolved D. The CDR3 spans 13 residues. The germline gives CDR1 MNHNS, CDR2 SASEGT. V lost 2 bases and J lost 5, with 9 bases in between.

This chain uses TRBV30 with TRBJ2-1; TRBD1 might be the D (6 bases). The germline V and J ends were trimmed by 1 base and 3 bases, with 16 bases remaining between them. Germline V lookup: CDR1 GTSNPN, CDR2 SVGIG (reference sequence). This CDR3 contains 16 residues. The CDR3 is CAWSGKSDRFYNEQFF. DNA for the CDR3: TGTGCCTGGAGTGGCAAAAGTGACAGGTTCTACAATGAGCAGTTCTTC.

V is TRBV27 and J is TRBJ2-3; 9 bases map to TRBD1. The ends lost 6 bases at V and 2 bases at J; junction bases unmatched: 9. CDR3 size: 16 residues. Germline CDR1 is MNHEY and CDR2 is SMNVEV (reference sequence). This CDR3 reads CASSRLQGALTDTQYF. CDR3 nucleotide sequence: TGTGCCAGCAGCCGACTACAGGGGGCCCTCACAGATACGCAGTATTTT.

The CDR3 loop is CSGPLGGGRAKNIQYF. The CDR3 DNA reads TGCAGCGGCCCTCTAGGGGGGGGAAGGGCCAAAAACATTCAGTACTTC. V gene TRBV29-1 combines with J gene TRBJ2-4; tentative D call: TRBD2 (7 bases). This CDR3 has 16 amino acids. From germline, CDR1 is SQVTM and CDR2 ANQGSEA. The V gene lost 7 bases and the J gene lost 1 base, with 20 bases spanning the gap.

In its sample, this clone was seen once. V and J are TRBV5-1 and TRBJ2-3, with D unresolved. Germline CDR1 reads SGHRS; CDR2 reads YFSETQ. Trimming removed 3 bases at V and 2 bases at J, with 4 bases between. The CDR3 contains 12 residues. This CDR3 reads CASSSLTDTQYF. For the CDR3, the DNA is TGCGCCAGCAGCTCCCTCACAGATACGCAGTATTTT. The full variable domain, completed using reference TRBV5-1 and TRBJ2-3, is KAGVTQTPRYLIKTRGQQVTLSCSPISGHRSVSWYQQTPGQGLQFLFEYFSETQRNKGNFPGRFSGRQFSNSRSEMNVSTLELGDSALYLCASSSLTDTQYFGPGTRLTVL.

J is TRBJ2-1 and V is TRBV4-1; TRBD2 matches 9 bases. In germline, CDR1 is MGHRA, CDR2 YSYEKL. The CDR3 has 16 residues. V trimming: 3 bases; J trimming: 1 base; junction bases outside the gene matches: 4. The CDR3 spells CASSHPSGVSYNEQFF. The DNA of the CDR3 is TGCGCCAGCAGCCACCCTAGCGGGGTATCCTACAATGAGCAGTTCTTC.

V usage is TRBV6-1 and J usage is TRBJ2-3, with TRBD2 as a possible D gene (6 bases). Germline-derived CDR1 and CDR2 are MNHNS and SASEGT. V was pared by 3 bases and J by 3 bases, with 10 bases between. The CDR3 totals 14 residues. This CDR3 is CASSDWGVTDTQYF. CDR3 DNA: TGTGCCAGCAGTGACTGGGGGGTAACAGATACGCAGTATTTT.